These 27 T cell receptor beta chains originate from one sample sequenced in a study of T-cell memory formation after mild COVID-19. TCRdb recomputed calls from the 5' RACE reads with MiXCR, one row per CDR3 protein. The table lists about 350,000 distinct CDR3 sequences, roughly an eighth of them singletons, with approximately 21% in the top ten. Input material: PBMCs or a T cell subset sorted from them (not recorded which). These receptors originate from a man younger than 35 who had mild COVID-19 (a few samples of this study predate the infection). Cell type and time point are not known.

This rearrangement joins TRBV11-3 to TRBJ2-1, with 9 positions matching TRBD1. CDR1 SGHNT and CDR2 YENEEA come from the germline V gene. The CDR3 contains 13 residues. J was trimmed by 8 bases and V by 4 bases; bases with no gene match: 3. CDR3 nucleotide sequence: TGTGCCAGCAGCTCCCGGGACAGGGATGAGCAGTTCTTC. This gives the protein CASSSRDRDEQFF. Full variable domain (missing parts from reference TRBV11-3 and TRBJ2-1): EAGVVQSPRYKIIEKKQPVAFWCNPISGHNTLYWYLQNLGQGPELLIRYENEEAVDDSQLPKDRFSAERLKGVDSTLKIQPAELGDSAVYLCASSSRDRDEQFFGPGTRLTVL.

This clonotype showed up just a few times. V usage is TRBV19 and J usage is TRBJ1-1, with D perhaps matching TRBD1 (6 bases). The V gene's germline CDR1 is LNHDA and CDR2 SQIVND (reference sequence). The ends were cut back, 5 bases at V and 4 bases at J, with 14 bases in the middle. This CDR3 is built from 14 residues. CDR3 loop: CASSLQGKGTEAFF. The CDR3 DNA reads as TGTGCCAGTAGTCTACAGGGAAAGGGCACTGAAGCTTTCTTT.

The chain carries TRBV4-3 and TRBJ2-3; 7 bases fit TRBD1. The J segment lost 3 bases and the V segment lost 1 base, leaving 4 bases of the junction unmatched. CDR1 and CDR2 (germline): LGHNA, YSLEER. The CDR3 length is 15 residues. CDR3 loop: CASSQGQGRTDTQYF. In DNA form, the CDR3 reads TGCGCCAGCAGCCAAGGACAGGGTCGTACAGATACGCAGTATTTT.

The chain has TRBV27 and TRBJ2-6; D is possibly TRBD1 (5 bases). The CDR3 length is 15 residues. The V end was cut by 6 bases, the J end by 2 bases, with 11 bases between. Germline V CDR1 and CDR2: MNHEY, SMNVEV (reference sequence). The CDR3 DNA reads TGTGCCAGCAGCCCCGACAGTACTGGGGCCAACGTCCTGACTTTC. Protein: CASSPDSTGANVLTF.

This clonotype was recorded a few times. The rearrangement links TRBV7-7 to TRBJ2-5; tentatively, D is TRBD2 (6 bases). Germline CDR1 SSHAT, CDR2 FNYEAQ (reference sequence). Trimming shortened V by 5 bases and J by 3 bases, and 13 bases separated the two germline ends. This CDR3 region has 14 residues. The CDR3 region is CASSPSGLEETQYF. CDR3 DNA sequence: TGTGCCAGCAGCCCCTCGGGACTCGAAGAGACCCAGTACTTC.

This clonotype was counted a few times. The chain uses TRBV30 and TRBJ1-2; a weak D match, TRBD1 (6 bases). V was cut by 2 bases and J by 6 bases, with 10 bases left in between. The germline V gene encodes CDR1 GTSNPN and CDR2 SVGIG (reference sequence). The CDR3 covers 12 residues. CDR3 coding DNA: TGTGCCTGGAGTAGGGGGGCTAATGGCTACACCTTC. Translating it yields CAWSRGANGYTF. Combining the CDR3 with reference TRBV30 and TRBJ1-2 gives the whole variable domain SQTIHQWPATLVQPVGSPLSLECTVEGTSNPNLYWYRQAAGRGLQLLFYSVGIGQISSEVPQNLSASRPQDRQFILSSKKLLLSDSGFYLCAWSRGANGYTFGSGTRLTVV.

This clonotype was recorded a few times. The V gene is TRBV3-1, the J gene TRBJ1-6; D call uncertain. This CDR3 is 15 amino acids long. Deletions cut 3 bases from V and 9 bases from J, with 15 bases between. CDR1 and CDR2 (germline): LGHDT, YNNKEL (reference sequence). CDR3 bases: TGTGCCAGCAGCCAGGGAGGAAGTCCCGGTTCACCCCTCCACTTT. It specifies CASSQGGSPGSPLHF.

The chain links TRBV12-5 to TRBJ1-2, with a tentative D call TRBD1 (5 bases). Germline-derived CDR1 and CDR2 are LGHNT and FRNRAP. This CDR3 has 13 residues. V lost 7 bases, J lost 3 bases, and 12 bases lay in between. The CDR3 is CASALGGYYGYTF. In nucleotides, the CDR3 is TGTGCTAGTGCCTTGGGGGGTTACTATGGCTACACCTTC.

The chain combines TRBV6-5 with TRBJ2-1, with 10 bases aligning to TRBD1. The CDR3 consists of 14 residues. The V segment lost 8 bases and the J segment 6 bases; nucleotides outside the gene matches: 7. In germline, CDR1 is MNHEY, CDR2 SVGAGI. The CDR3 sequence is CASALRTGGNEQFF. DNA of the CDR3: TGTGCCAGCGCATTGAGGACAGGGGGCAATGAGCAGTTCTTC.

The rearrangement joins TRBV7-9 to TRBJ2-1; D not resolved. V lost 2 bases, J lost 6 bases, and 14 bases lay in between. Germline V gene lookup returns CDR1 SEHNR and CDR2 FQNEAQ (reference sequence). The CDR3 length is 15 residues. As DNA, the CDR3 is TGTGCCAGCAGCTTAATGACTGCACCCGTCAATGAGCAGTTCTTC. Protein product: CASSLMTAPVNEQFF.

The genes are TRBV6-1 and TRBJ2-2; maybe TRBD1 (6 bases). This CDR3 region has 14 residues. V dropped 5 bases and J dropped 6 bases, with 13 bases sitting between them. The V gene's germline CDR1 is MNHNS and CDR2 SASEGT. CDR3 amino acids: CASSSRQVAGELFF. The CDR3 region has the DNA TGTGCCAGCAGTTCGAGACAGGTTGCCGGGGAGCTGTTTTTT.

This clonotype was counted at least ten times. The V and J genes are TRBV3-1 and TRBJ2-2, with 9 bases that match TRBD1. Germline trimming cut 7 bases from V and 7 bases from J; bases unmatched to any gene: 13. Germline CDR1 is LGHDT and CDR2 is YNNKEL (reference sequence). The CDR3 has 16 amino acids. The CDR3 DNA reads as TGTGCCAGCATATCGTCCGGGACAGGGAAGGTCGGGGAGCTGTTTTTT. Its translation is CASISSGTGKVGELFF.

V usage is TRBV20-1 and J usage is TRBJ2-7; D uncertain. CDR3 length: 12 amino acids. V lost 7 bases, J lost 6 bases, and 16 bases lay in between. CDR1 DFQATT and CDR2 SNEGSKA come from the germline V gene (reference sequence). The CDR3 loop is CSVTTLNGEQYF. CDR3 coding DNA: TGCAGTGTCACGACGCTTAACGGCGAGCAGTACTTC.

J is TRBJ2-7 and V is TRBV27, with D perhaps TRBD2 (6 bases). V dropped 4 bases and J dropped 2 bases, with 15 bases sitting between them. The CDR3 is 15 amino acids. Germline V gene data show CDR1 as MNHEY and CDR2 as SMNVEV (reference sequence). The CDR3 here is CASSSPGTGAYEQYF. The CDR3 DNA reads as TGTGCCAGCAGTTCCCCCGGGACGGGGGCCTACGAGCAGTACTTC.

This clonotype appeared a few times. V gene TRBV3-1 combines with J gene TRBJ1-1; no reliable D call. V was clipped by 0 bases and J by 2 bases, with 13 bases between them. The CDR3 loop spans 16 amino acids. The V gene's germline CDR1 is LGHDT and CDR2 YNNKEL (reference sequence). The CDR3 loop reads CASSQDPPGSNTEAFF. The CDR3 nucleotides read TGTGCCAGCAGCCAAGACCCCCCCGGCAGCAACACTGAAGCTTTCTTT.

This chain's CDR3 is CASSPSTSGGLYEQYV. The DNA for the CDR3 is TGTGCCAGCTCACCGTCGACTAGCGGGGGCCTCTACGAGCAGTACGTC. The V and J genes are TRBV18 and TRBJ2-7; 12 bases align to TRBD2. V shed 3 bases and J 3 bases; nucleotides not matched to a gene: 6. This CDR3 is built from 16 residues. Germline V lookup: CDR1 KGHSH, CDR2 LQKENI.

This chain links TRBV7-6 with TRBJ2-7; TRBD2 might be the D (7 bases). Trimming took off 1 base at V and 2 bases at J, with 12 bases between the two ends. Germline loops: CDR1 SGHVS, CDR2 FNYEAQ. The CDR3 has 15 amino acids. CDR3: CASSLVPGGPYEQYV. The DNA for the CDR3 is TGTGCCAGCAGCTTAGTCCCGGGGGGCCCCTACGAGCAGTACGTC.

There are a few counts of this clonotype. The chain recombines TRBV6-5 with TRBJ2-7; D remains ambiguous. CDR3 size: 13 residues. V lost 6 bases and J 3 bases, leaving 12 bases between the germline ends. Germline lookup yields CDR1 MNHEY and CDR2 SVGAGI. CDR3 nucleotide sequence: TGTGCCAGCAGAATGGGATCGTACTACGAGCAGTACTTC. Amino acids: CASRMGSYYEQYF.

This clonotype occurred a few times. The chain joins TRBV7-9 to TRBJ2-3; maybe TRBD1 (6 bases). Germline values: CDR1 SEHNR, CDR2 FQNEAQ (reference sequence). The germline V and J ends were trimmed by 6 bases and 1 base, with 26 bases remaining between them. This CDR3 contains 19 residues. The CDR3 spells CASRVGSLQGKYGTDTQYF. DNA of the CDR3: TGTGCCAGCAGAGTCGGGTCCCTACAGGGAAAATACGGCACAGATACGCAGTATTTT.

The rearrangement links TRBV5-6 to TRBJ2-7, with unresolved D. V was clipped by 2 bases and J by 2 bases, with 14 bases between them. Germline V lookup: CDR1 SGHDT, CDR2 YYEEEE. This CDR3 is built from 15 residues. The CDR3 sequence: CASSFAGPNPYEQYV. The CDR3 DNA follows: TGTGCCAGCAGCTTTGCCGGTCCCAACCCCTACGAGCAGTACGTC.

The CDR3 sequence: CSARDPAHGGDIQYF. For the CDR3, the DNA is TGCAGTGCTAGAGATCCGGCACATGGAGGGGACATTCAGTACTTC. This chain joins TRBV20-1 and TRBJ2-4, with D perhaps TRBD2 (6 bases). Germline V gene sequence: CDR1 DFQATT, CDR2 SNEGSKA (reference sequence). Deletions cut 0 bases from V and 8 bases from J, with 17 bases between. CDR3 length: 15 amino acids.

This chain links TRBV4-1 with TRBJ2-5, with 9 bases matching TRBD1. Germline loops: CDR1 MGHRA, CDR2 YSYEKL. The junction had 1 base not matched to a gene; V was cut back by 1 base and J by 4 bases. This CDR3 has 14 amino acids. Here the CDR3 DNA reads TGCGCCAGCAGCCAAGGGGACAGGGTAGAGACCCAGTACTTC. This translates into CASSQGDRVETQYF.

In this sample, this clonotype turned up many times. V usage is TRBV7-9 and J usage is TRBJ2-7; D gene uncertain. Trimming took 0 bases from V and 0 from J, leaving 3 bases between them. Per germline, CDR1 SEHNR and CDR2 FQNEAQ (reference sequence). This CDR3 is built from 13 residues. This CDR3 is CASSLADSYEQYF. The CDR3 DNA is TGTGCCAGCAGCTTAGCAGACTCCTACGAGCAGTACTTC.

The genes are TRBV5-1 and TRBJ1-2, with D uncertain. The length of the CDR3 is 14 residues. Germline V gene lookup returns CDR1 SGHRS and CDR2 YFSETQ. V was pared by 0 bases and J by 5 bases, with 11 bases between. As DNA, the CDR3 is TGCGCCAGCAGCTTGGGACACACTGATTATGGCTACACCTTC. Translation gives CASSLGHTDYGYTF.

The chain employs TRBV10-3 and TRBJ1-1; D is unresolved. The germline gives CDR1 ENHRY, CDR2 SYGVKD. This CDR3 has 13 amino acids. Between the trimmed V and J ends, which lost 2 bases and 0 bases, there was a span of 4 bases. This CDR3 reads CAISEGLNTEAFF. The DNA of the CDR3 is TGTGCCATCAGTGAGGGACTGAACACTGAAGCTTTCTTT.

V usage is TRBV9 and J usage is TRBJ1-4; 8 bases line up with TRBD1. V shed 3 bases, J shed 8 bases, and the junction held 9 bases outside the gene matches. Per the germline V gene, CDR1 is SGDLS and CDR2 is YYNGEE. There are 15 residues in the CDR3. CDR3 DNA sequence: TGTGCCAGCAGCGCAGTGGGAGACAGGGGCGAAAAACTGTTTTTT. This sequence encodes CASSAVGDRGEKLFF.

This rearrangement joins TRBV10-3 to TRBJ1-3; D gene ambiguous. The V gene's germline CDR1 is ENHRY and CDR2 SYGVKD. CDR3 length equals 16 residues. V lost 0 bases and J 0 bases, leaving 9 bases between the germline ends. CDR3 sequence (DNA): TGTGCCATCAGTGAGTCAGTTGGGAACTCTGGAAACACCATATATTTT. As protein: CAISESVGNSGNTIYF.